This T cell receptor (beta chain) was obtained from a study of identical twins. General study findings and limits: Conclusions relied on cross-sectional statistical analysis, not following the same donors. Out-of-frame alpha sequences common to twins exhibited an excess of low generation probability.

Template switching added a universal primer site; cDNA carried unique molecular identifiers. TCRdb re-analysed the 5' RACE reads in MiXCR, keeping a single row per CDR3 protein. The table lists approximately 590,000 distinct CDR3 sequences, just under 10% of them singletons. Trimming left V 2 bases short and J 5 bases short, with 9 bases between. CDR3 length: 13 amino acids. Per the germline V gene, CDR1 is SGHTS and CDR2 is YDEGEE. This clonotype was detected a few times. The antigen is undetermined. The same sample was also used in a study of yellow fever vaccine responses in identical twins.

The sequence was obtained from a woman between 18 and 30 years old in good health. Sample: PBMCs. This chain links TRBV5-8 with TRBJ2-3; possibly TRBD2 for D (5 bases). DNA of the CDR3: TGTGCCAGCAGCTTAACTAGACGAGATACGCAGTATTTT. Translation gives CASSLTRRDTQYF. Looking up the rest from reference TRBV5-8 and TRBJ2-3 gives the full variable domain: EAGVTQSPTHLIKTRGQQATLRCSPISGHTSVYWYQQALGLGLQFLLWYDEGEERNRGNFPPRFSGRQFPNYSSELNVNALELEDSALYLCASSLTRRDTQYFGPGTRLTVL.